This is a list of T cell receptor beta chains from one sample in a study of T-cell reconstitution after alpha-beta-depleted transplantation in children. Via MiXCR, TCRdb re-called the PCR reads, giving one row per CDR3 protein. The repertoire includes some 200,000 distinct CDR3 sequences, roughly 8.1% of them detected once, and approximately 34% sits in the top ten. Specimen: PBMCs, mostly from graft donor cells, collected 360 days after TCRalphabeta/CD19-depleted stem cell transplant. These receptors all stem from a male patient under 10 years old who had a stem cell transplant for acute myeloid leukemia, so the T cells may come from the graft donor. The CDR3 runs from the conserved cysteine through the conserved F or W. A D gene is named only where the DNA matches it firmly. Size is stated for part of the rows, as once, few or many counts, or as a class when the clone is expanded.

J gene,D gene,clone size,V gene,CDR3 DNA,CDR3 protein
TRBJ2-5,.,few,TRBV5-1,TGCGCCAGCAGCTTGGAAGGCCAATGGATAGAGACCCAGTACTTC,CASSLEGQWIETQYF
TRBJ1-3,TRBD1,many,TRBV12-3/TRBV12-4,TGTGCCAGCAGACGACAGGGCGGGGGAAACACCATATATTTT,CASRRQGGGNTIYF
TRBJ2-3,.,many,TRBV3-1,TGTGCCAGCAGCCAAGGGGCCCCAGATACGCAGTATTTT,CASSQGAPDTQYF
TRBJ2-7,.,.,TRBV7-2,TGTGCCAGCAGCTTATTGATTCCACCAAAACCCTACGAGCAGTACTTC,CASSLLIPPKPYEQYF
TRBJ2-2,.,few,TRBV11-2,TGTGCCAGCAGCTTACCAACACTCCGGACTGCGAACACCGGGGAGCTGTTTTTT,CASSLPTLRTANTGELFF
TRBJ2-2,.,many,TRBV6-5,TGTGCCAGCAGTTGGACTTTCGCGAACACCGGGGAGCTGTTTTTT,CASSWTFANTGELFF
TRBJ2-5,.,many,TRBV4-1,TGCGCCAGCAGCCTCTTCCTAAAAGAGACCCAGTACTTC,CASSLFLKETQYF
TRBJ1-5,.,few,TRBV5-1,TGCGCCAGCAGCGAACAGGGTTCGCGCAATCAGCCCCAGCATTTT,CASSEQGSRNQPQHF
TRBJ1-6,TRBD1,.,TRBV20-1,TGCAGTGCTAGGGTGGGACAGGGGGCACCGGATAATTCACCCCTCCACTTT,CSARVGQGAPDNSPLHF
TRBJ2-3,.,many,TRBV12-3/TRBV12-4,TGTGCCAGCAGCCGTGCCGCTTCGGCAGATACGCAGTATTTT,CASSRAASADTQYF
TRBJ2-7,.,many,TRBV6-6,TGTGCCAGCAGGGAGGGCTTATCCTACGAGCAGTACTTC,CASREGLSYEQYF
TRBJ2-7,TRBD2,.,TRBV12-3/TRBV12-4,TGTGCCAGCAGCAAGGGACTAGCGGGTACCTACGAGCAGTACTTC,CASSKGLAGTYEQYF
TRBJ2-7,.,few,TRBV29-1,TGCAGCGTTGAAGGTCAAGGGACGATCCCATCCTACGAGCAGTACTTC,CSVEGQGTIPSYEQYF
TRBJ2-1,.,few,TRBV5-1,TGCGCCAGCAGCTTGGCAGGGGATTTAGGGGAGCAGTTCTTC,CASSLAGDLGEQFF
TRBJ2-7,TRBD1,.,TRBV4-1,TGCGCCAGCAGCCAGTACCGGGACAGTTCCTACGAGCAGTACTTC,CASSQYRDSSYEQYF
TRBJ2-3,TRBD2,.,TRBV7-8,TGTGCCAGCAGCTTAGGGCGGTCTAGCGGGAGTAATTGGGGCACAGATACGCAGTATTTT,CASSLGRSSGSNWGTDTQYF
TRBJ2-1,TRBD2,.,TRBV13,TGTGCCAGCAGCTTAGAGCTCGGGGGGGCTCCACACAATGAGCAGTTCTTC,CASSLELGGAPHNEQFF
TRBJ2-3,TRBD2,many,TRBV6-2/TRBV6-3,TGTGCCAGCCTGCGGGGGTACACAGATACGCAGTATTTT,CASLRGYTDTQYF
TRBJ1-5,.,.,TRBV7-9,TGTGCCAGCAGCCCGGCTCTTAGCAATCAGCCCCAGCATTTT,CASSPALSNQPQHF
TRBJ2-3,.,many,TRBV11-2,TGTGCCAGCAGTCCCCAGGGGGATACGCAGTATTTT,CASSPQGDTQYF
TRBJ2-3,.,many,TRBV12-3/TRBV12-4,TGTGCCAGCAGTTCACAACGCACAGATACGCAGTATTTT,CASSSQRTDTQYF
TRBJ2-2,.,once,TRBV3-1,TGTGCCTGCAGCCCTCTCAGACCCCTTCCGAACACCGGGGAGCTGTTTTTT,CACSPLRPLPNTGELFF
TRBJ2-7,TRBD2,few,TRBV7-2,TGTGCCAGCAGGGGGACTAGCGGGCCTGAGCAGTACTTC,CASRGTSGPEQYF
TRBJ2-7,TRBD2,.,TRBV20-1,TGCAGTGCCATACTAGCGGGGGCGGCCTCCTACGAGCAGTACTTC,CSAILAGAASYEQYF
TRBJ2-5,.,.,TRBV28,TGTGCCAGCAGCCTTACAAGGGCCCAAGAGACCCAGTACTTC,CASSLTRAQETQYF
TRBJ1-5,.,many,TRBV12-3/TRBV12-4,TGTGCCAGCAGTTCTCGGACAGCGAGCAATCAGCCCCAGCATTTT,CASSSRTASNQPQHF
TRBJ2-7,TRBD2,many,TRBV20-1,TGCAGTGCTCCCTCCGGGACTAGCGGGAGGTCAGAGCAGTACTTC,CSAPSGTSGRSEQYF
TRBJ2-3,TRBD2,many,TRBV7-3,TGTGCCAGCAGCCCGGGACTAGCAAGAACGCAGTATTTT,CASSPGLARTQYF